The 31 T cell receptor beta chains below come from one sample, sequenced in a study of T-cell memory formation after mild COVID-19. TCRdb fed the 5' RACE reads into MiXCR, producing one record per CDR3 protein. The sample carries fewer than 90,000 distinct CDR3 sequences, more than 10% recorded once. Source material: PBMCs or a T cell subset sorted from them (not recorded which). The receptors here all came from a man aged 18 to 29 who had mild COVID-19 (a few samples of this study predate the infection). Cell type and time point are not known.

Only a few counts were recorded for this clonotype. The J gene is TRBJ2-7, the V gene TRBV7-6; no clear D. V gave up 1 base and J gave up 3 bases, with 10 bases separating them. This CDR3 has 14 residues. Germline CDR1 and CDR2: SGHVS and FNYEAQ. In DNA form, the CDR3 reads TGTGCCAGCAGCTTAGGGCCCACAAACTACGAGCAGTACGTC. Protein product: CASSLGPTNYEQYV.

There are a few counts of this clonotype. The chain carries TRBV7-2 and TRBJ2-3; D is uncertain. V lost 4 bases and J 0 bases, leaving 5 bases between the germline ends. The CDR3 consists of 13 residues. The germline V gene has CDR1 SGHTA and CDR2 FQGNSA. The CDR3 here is CASSWYSTDTQYF. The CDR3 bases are TGTGCCAGCAGCTGGTACAGCACAGATACGCAGTATTTT.

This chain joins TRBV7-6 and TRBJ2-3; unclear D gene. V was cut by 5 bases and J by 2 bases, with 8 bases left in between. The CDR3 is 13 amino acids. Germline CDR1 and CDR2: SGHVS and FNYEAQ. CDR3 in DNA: TGTGCCAGCAGCCCGAGTGACACAGATACGCAGTATTTT. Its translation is CASSPSDTDTQYF. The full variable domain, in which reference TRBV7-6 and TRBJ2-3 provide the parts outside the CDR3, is GAGVSQSPRYKVTKRGQDVALRCDPISGHVSLYWYRQALGQGPEFLTYFNYEAQQDKSGLPNDRFSAERPEGSISTLTIQRTEQRDSAMYRCASSPSDTDTQYFGPGTRLTVL.

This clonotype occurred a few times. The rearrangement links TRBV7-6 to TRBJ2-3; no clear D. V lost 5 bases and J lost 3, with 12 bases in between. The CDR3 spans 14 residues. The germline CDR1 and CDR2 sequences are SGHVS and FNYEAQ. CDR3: CASSPPSQTDTQYF. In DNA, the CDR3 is TGTGCCAGCAGCCCCCCGTCCCAGACAGATACGCAGTATTTT.

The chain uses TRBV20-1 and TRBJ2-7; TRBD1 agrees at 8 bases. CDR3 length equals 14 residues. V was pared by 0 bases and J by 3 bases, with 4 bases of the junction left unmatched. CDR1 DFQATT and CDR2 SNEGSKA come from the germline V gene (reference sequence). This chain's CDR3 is CSARDRDRIYEQYF. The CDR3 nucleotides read TGCAGTGCTAGAGATCGGGACAGGATCTACGAGCAGTACTTC.

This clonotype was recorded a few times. The CDR3 nucleotides are TGTGCCAGCAGTCCGGGGACCCACTATGGCTACACCTTC. It yields the protein CASSPGTHYGYTF. This chain links TRBV7-9 with TRBJ1-2; possibly TRBD1 for D (5 bases). This CDR3 has 13 residues. V lost 6 bases and J lost 3, with 11 bases in between. The germline gives CDR1 SEHNR, CDR2 FQNEAQ (reference sequence).

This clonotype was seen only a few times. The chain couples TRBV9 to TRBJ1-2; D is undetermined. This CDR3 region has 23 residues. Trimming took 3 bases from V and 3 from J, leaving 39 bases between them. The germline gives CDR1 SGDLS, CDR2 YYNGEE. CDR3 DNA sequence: TGTGCCAGCAGCGAAAGCGGCGGAGCCCAAGTGGGGAACACAGTAGGACTATACTATGGCTACACCTTC. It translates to CASSESGGAQVGNTVGLYYGYTF.

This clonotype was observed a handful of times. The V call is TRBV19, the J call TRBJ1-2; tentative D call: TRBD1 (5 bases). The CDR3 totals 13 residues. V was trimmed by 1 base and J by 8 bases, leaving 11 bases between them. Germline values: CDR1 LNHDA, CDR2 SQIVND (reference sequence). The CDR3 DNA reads TGTGCCAGTAGTATAGCGGGGGATGGCGGCTACACCTTC. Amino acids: CASSIAGDGGYTF.

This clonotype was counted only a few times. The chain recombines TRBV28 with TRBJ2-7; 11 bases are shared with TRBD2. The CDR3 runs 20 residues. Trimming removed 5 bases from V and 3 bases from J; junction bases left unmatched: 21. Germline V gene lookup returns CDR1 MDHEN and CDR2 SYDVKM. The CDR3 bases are TGTGCCAGCAGTCTACCACGGGACAGGGCCACTAGCGGGAGATACTACGAGCAGTACGTC. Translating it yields CASSLPRDRATSGRYYEQYV.

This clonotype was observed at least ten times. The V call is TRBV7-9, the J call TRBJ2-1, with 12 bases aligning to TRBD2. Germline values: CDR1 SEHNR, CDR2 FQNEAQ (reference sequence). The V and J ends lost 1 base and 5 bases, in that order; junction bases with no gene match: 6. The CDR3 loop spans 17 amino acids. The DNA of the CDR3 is TGTGCCAGCAGCTTAGAGATGGGGACTAGCGGGCACAATGAGCAGTTCTTC. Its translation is CASSLEMGTSGHNEQFF.

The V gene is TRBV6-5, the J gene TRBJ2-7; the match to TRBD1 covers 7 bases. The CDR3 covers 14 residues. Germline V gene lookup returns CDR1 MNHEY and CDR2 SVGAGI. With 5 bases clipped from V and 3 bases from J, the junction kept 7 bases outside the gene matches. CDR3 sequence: CASSQTTGNYEQYF. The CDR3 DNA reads TGTGCCAGCAGTCAAACGACAGGGAACTACGAGCAGTACTTC.

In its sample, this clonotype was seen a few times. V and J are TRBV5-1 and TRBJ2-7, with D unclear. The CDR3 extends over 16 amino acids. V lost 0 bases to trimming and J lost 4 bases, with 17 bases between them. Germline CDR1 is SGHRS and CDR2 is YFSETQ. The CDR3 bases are TGCGCCAGCAGCTTGGTTCCCTACGGCGTAGGGTACGAGCAGTACTTC. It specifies CASSLVPYGVGYEQYF. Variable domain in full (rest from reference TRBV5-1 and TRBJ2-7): KAGVTQTPRYLIKTRGQQVTLSCSPISGHRSVSWYQQTPGQGLQFLFEYFSETQRNKGNFPGRFSGRQFSNSRSEMNVSTLELGDSALYLCASSLVPYGVGYEQYFGPGTRLTVT.

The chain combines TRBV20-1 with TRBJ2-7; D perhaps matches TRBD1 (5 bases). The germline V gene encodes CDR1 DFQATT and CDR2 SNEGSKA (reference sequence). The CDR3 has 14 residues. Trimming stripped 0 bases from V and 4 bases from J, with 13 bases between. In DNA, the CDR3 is TGCAGTGCTAGAGATAGTGGACAAAAATACGAGCAGTACGTC. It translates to CSARDSGQKYEQYV.

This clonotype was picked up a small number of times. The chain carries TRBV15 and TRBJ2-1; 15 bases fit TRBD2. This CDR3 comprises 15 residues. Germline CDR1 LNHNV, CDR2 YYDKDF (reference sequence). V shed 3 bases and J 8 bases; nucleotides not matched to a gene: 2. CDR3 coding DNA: TGTGCCACCAGCAGGGGACTAGCGGGGGGCGATGAGCAGTTCTTC. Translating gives CATSRGLAGGDEQFF.

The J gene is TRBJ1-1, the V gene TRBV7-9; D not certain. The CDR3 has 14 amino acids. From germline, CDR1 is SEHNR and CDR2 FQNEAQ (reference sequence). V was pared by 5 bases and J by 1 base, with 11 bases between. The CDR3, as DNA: TGTGCCAGCAGCCCCGTGAGCCCGAACACTGAAGCTTTCTTT. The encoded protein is CASSPVSPNTEAFF.

CDR3: CASKFGVLDRGSRDTQYF. In DNA form, the CDR3 reads TGCGCCAGCAAATTCGGCGTTTTGGACAGGGGCTCGAGAGATACGCAGTATTTT. The chain uses TRBV5-1 and TRBJ2-3; 9 nucleotides line up with TRBD1. After removal of 6 bases from V and 5 bases from J, the junction contained 19 bases not matched to a gene. The CDR3 sequence is 18 residues long. Germline CDR1 reads SGHRS; CDR2 reads YFSETQ.

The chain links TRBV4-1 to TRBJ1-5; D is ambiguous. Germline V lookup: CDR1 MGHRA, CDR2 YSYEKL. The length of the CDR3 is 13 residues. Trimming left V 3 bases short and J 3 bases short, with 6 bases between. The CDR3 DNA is TGCGCCAGCAGCCACGGGTCCAATCAGCCCCAGCATTTT. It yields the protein CASSHGSNQPQHF.

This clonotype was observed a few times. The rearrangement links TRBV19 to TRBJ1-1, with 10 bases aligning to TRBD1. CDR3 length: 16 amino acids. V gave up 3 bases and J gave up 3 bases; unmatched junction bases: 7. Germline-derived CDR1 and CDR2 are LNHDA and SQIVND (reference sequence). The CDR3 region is CASSMRDRGWDTEAFF. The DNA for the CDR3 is TGTGCCAGTAGTATGAGGGACAGGGGATGGGACACTGAAGCTTTCTTT.

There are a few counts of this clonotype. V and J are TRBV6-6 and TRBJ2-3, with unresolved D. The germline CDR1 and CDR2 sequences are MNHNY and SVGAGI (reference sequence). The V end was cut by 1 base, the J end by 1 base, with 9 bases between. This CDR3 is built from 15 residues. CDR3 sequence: CASSYLVYGTDTQYF. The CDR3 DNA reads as TGTGCCAGCAGTTACTTAGTGTACGGCACAGATACGCAGTATTTT.

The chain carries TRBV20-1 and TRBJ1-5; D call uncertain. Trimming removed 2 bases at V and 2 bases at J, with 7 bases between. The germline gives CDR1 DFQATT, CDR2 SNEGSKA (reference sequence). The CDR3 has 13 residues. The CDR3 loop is CSARRDRNQPQHF. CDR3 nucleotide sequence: TGCAGTGCTAGACGAGACCGCAATCAGCCCCAGCATTTT.

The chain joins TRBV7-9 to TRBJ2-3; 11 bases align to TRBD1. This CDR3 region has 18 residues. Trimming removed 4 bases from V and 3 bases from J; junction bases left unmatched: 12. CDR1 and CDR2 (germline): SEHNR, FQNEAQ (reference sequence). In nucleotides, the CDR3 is TGTGCCAGCAGCTCCTCAAGGTCCCGGGACAGGGGGACAGATACGCAGTATTTT. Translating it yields CASSSSRSRDRGTDTQYF.

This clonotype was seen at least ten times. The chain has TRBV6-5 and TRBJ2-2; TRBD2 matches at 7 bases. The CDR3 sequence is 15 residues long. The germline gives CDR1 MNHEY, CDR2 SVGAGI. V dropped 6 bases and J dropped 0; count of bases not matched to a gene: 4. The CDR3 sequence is CASSPAGANTGELFF. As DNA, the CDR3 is TGTGCCAGCAGCCCCGCGGGGGCGAACACCGGGGAGCTGTTTTTT.

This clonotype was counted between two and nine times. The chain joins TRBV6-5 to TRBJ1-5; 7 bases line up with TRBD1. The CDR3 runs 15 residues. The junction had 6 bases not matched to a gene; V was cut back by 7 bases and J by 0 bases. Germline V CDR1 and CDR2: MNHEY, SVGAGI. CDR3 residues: CASTPRQGSNQPQHF. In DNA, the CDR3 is TGTGCCAGCACCCCGAGACAGGGTAGCAATCAGCCCCAGCATTTT.

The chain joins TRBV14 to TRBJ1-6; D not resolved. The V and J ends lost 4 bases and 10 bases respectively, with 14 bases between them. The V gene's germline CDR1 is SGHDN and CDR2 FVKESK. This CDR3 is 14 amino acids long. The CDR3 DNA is TGTGCCAGCAGCCCAAGCCGGGGTACGTCACCCCTCCACTTT. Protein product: CASSPSRGTSPLHF.

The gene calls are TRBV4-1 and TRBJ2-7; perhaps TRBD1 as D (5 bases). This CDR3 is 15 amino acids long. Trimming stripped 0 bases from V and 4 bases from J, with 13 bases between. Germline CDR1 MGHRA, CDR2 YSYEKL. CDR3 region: CASSQDATVRYEQYV. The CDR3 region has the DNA TGCGCCAGCAGCCAAGACGCGACAGTGAGATACGAGCAGTACGTC.

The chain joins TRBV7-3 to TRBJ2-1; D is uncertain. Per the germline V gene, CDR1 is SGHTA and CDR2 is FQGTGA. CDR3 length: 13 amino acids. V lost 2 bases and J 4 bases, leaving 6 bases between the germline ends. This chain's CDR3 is CASSLGIYNEQFF. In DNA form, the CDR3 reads TGTGCCAGCAGCTTAGGGATATACAATGAGCAGTTCTTC.

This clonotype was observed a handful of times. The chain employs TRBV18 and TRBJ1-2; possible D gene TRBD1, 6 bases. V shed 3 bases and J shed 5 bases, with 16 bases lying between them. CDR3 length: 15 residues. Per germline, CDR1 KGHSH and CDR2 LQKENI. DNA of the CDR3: TGTGCCAGCTCACCCGAGCCAACAGGGCATTATGGCTACACCTTC. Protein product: CASSPEPTGHYGYTF.

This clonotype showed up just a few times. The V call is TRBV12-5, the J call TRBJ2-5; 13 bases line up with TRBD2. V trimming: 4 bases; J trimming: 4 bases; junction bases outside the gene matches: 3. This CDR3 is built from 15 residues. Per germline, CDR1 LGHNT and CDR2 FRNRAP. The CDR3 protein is CASGSGLAGRETQYF. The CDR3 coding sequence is TGTGCTAGTGGTTCGGGACTAGCGGGGAGAGAGACCCAGTACTTC.

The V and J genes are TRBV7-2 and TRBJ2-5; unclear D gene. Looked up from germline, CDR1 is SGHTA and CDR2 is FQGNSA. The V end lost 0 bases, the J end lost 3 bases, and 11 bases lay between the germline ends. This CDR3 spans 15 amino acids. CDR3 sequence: CASSLADPVEETQYF. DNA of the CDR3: TGTGCCAGCAGCTTAGCGGATCCGGTGGAAGAGACCCAGTACTTC.

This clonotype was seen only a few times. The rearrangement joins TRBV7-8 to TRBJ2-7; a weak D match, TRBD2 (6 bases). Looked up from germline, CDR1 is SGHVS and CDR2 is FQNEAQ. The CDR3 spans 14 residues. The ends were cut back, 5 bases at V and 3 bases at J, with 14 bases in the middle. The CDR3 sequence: CASSKGGTLYEQYV. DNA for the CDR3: TGTGCCAGCAGCAAAGGAGGGACCCTCTACGAGCAGTACGTC.

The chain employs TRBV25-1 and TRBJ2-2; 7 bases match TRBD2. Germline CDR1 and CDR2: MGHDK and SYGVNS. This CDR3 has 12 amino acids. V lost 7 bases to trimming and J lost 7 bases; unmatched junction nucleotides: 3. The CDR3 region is CASMGGVGELFF. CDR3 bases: TGTGCCAGCATGGGGGGGGTCGGGGAGCTGTTTTTT.